The next 5 T cell receptor beta chains were all read from a single sample in a study of T cell responses to AZD1222 COVID-19 vaccine (dated by TCRdb to 2020 to 2023). Libraries were built with the immunoSEQ multiplex PCR assay. Imported from immuneACCESS, the table was reduced by TCRdb to in-frame sequences with V and J called. These copies leave out some clones; in studies compared against another copy, an unresolved V gene accounts for under half, and the cause of the remainder is not known. The sample data list 70,000 to 90,000 clones, and 70% to 90% of these were observed just once. Of the sample, 9.5% to 13% falls within the top ten clones. In light of the paper, this sample's time point label describes: about 28 days (+/-7) after the second vaccine dose. The material was peripheral blood, obtained 28 days after the second AZD1222 dose. The receptors were sampled from an adult who received the AZD1222 COVID-19 vaccine.

For this clone: At one boundary the junction diverges from the germline segment, which might be a read error. The chain joins TRBV5-4 to TRBJ2-5, with no clear D. CDR1 and CDR2 from the germline V gene are SGHNT and YYREEE (reference sequence). The CDR3 is 14 residues long. The CDR3: CASSTVGNQETQYF. CDR3 sequence (DNA): TGTGCCAGCAGTACCGTGGGGAACCAGGAGACCCAGTACTTC. Together with reference TRBV5-4 and TRBJ2-5, the CDR3 gives the full variable domain: ETGVTQSPTHLIKTRGQQVTLRCSSQSGHNTVSWYQQALGQGPQFIFQYYREEENGRGNFPPRFSGLQFPNYSSELNVNALELDDSALYLCASSTVGNQETQYFGPGTRLLVL.

The V call is TRBV28, the J call TRBJ1-5; tentative D call: TRBD1 (5 bases). Germline CDR1 is MDHEN and CDR2 is SYDVKM. Trimming left V 6 bases short and J 11 bases short, with 11 bases between. There are 11 residues in the CDR3. CDR3: CASSASGTQHF. The CDR3, as DNA: TGTGCCAGCAGCGCCTCAGGGACCCAGCATTTT.

The rearrangement uses TRBV11-3 and TRBJ1-2; D call uncertain. The V gene lost 1 base and the J gene lost 8 bases, with 20 bases spanning the gap. This CDR3 contains 16 residues. Germline V lookup: CDR1 SGHNT, CDR2 YENEEA. Here the CDR3 reads CASSLAVRGTYRGYTF. The CDR3 coding sequence is TGTGCCAGCAGCTTAGCCGTCCGGGGTACCTACCGGGGCTACACCTTC.

This chain joins TRBV18 and TRBJ2-6, with D perhaps matching TRBD2 (5 bases). The V end was cut by 2 bases, the J end by 0 bases, with 11 bases between. Germline CDR1 is KGHSH and CDR2 is LQKENI. The CDR3 totals 17 residues. CDR3 protein: CASSPGGPSSGANVLTF. The CDR3 region has the DNA TGTGCCAGCTCACCAGGAGGTCCCAGCTCTGGGGCCAACGTCCTGACTTTC.

The chain combines TRBV4-2 with TRBJ2-5; tentatively, D is TRBD2 (6 bases). Germline V gives CDR1 LGHNA, CDR2 YNFKEQ. There are 14 residues in the CDR3. V gave up 4 bases and J gave up 2 bases, with 11 bases separating them. CDR3 amino acids: CASSLAGTQETQYF. The CDR3 DNA reads as TGTGCCAGCAGCCTGGCGGGAACACAAGAGACCCAGTACTTC.